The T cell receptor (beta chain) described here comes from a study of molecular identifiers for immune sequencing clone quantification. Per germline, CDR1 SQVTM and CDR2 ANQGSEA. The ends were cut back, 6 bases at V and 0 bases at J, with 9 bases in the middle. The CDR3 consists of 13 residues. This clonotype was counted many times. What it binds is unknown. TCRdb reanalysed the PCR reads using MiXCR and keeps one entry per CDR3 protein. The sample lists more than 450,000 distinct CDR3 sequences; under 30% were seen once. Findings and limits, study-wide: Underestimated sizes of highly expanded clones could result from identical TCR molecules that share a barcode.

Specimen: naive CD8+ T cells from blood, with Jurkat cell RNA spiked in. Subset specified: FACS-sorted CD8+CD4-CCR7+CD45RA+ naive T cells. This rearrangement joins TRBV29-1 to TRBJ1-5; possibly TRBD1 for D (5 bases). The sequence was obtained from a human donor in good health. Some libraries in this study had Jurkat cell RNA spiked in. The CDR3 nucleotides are TGCAGCGTGGGCAGGGATAGCAATCAGCCCCAGCATTTT. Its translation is CSVGRDSNQPQHF. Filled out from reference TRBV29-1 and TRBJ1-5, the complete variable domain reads SAVISQKPSRDICQRGTSLTIQCQVDSQVTMMFWYRQQPGQSLTLIATANQGSEATYESGFVIDKFPISRPNLTFSTLTVSNMSPEDSSIYLCSVGRDSNQPQHFGDGTRLSIL.